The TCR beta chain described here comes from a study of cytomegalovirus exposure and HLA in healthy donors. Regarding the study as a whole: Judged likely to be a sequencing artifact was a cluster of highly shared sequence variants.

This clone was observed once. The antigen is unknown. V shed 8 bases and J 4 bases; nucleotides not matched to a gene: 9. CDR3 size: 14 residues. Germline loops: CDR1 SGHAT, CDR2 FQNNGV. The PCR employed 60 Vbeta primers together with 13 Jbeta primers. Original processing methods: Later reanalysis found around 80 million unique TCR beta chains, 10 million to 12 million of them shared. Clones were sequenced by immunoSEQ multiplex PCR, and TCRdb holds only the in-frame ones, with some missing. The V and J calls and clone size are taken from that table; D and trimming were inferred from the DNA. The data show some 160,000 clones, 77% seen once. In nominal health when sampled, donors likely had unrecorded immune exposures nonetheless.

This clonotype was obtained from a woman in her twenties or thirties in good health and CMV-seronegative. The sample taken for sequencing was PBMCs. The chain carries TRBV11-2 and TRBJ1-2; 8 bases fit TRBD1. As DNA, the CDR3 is TGTGCCAGCGGACCGGGACAGGTCGCCTATGGCTACACCTTC. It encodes CASGPGQVAYGYTF.